This paragraph covers one TCR beta chain sequence. The data were obtained in a study of radiotherapy plus CTLA-4 blockade in lung cancer. Germline-derived CDR1 and CDR2 are MDHEN and SYDVKM. CDR3 length: 14 amino acids. Trimming at V came to 8 bases and at J to 4 bases, leaving 8 bases not matched to a gene. Using immunoSEQ multiplex PCR, the repertoire was profiled, and TCRdb retains in-frame clones only, with some absent. The table shows around 70,000 clones, with around nine tenths occurring only once. Sequencing was performed on peripheral blood, taken from a patient treated with radiotherapy plus ipilimumab. The chain combines TRBV28 with TRBJ2-5, with 9 bases fitting TRBD2. The clonotype comes from a human donor with non-small cell lung cancer that progressed on radiotherapy plus ipilimumab. The CDR3 is CASGGLALAETQYF. The CDR3 DNA reads TGTGCCAGCGGGGGACTAGCTTTAGCAGAGACCCAGTACTTC.